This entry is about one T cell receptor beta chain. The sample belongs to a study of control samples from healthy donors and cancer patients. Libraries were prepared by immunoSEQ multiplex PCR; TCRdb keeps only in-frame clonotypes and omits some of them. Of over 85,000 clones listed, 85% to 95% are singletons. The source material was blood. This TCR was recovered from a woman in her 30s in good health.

CDR3 bases: TGTGCCAGCAGGTTACAGGAGAGCTCCTACGAGCAGTACTTC. Residues: CASRLQESSYEQYF. This sequence joins TRBV7-8 and TRBJ2-7; a weak D match, TRBD1 (5 bases). Germline V lookup: CDR1 SGHVS, CDR2 FQNEAQ. Trimming cost V 6 bases and J 0 bases, with 12 bases left between them. The CDR3 sequence is 14 residues long.